Here is one T cell receptor (beta chain) with its context. Per the germline V gene, CDR1 is LNHDA and CDR2 is SQIVND (reference sequence). This CDR3 has 13 amino acids. The V gene lost 8 bases and the J gene lost 2 bases, with 10 bases spanning the gap. Clones were sequenced by immunoSEQ multiplex PCR, and TCRdb holds only the in-frame ones, with some missing. The sample holds over 35,000 clones, 76% seen once. Relapses following autologous stem cell transplantation were seen in all patients, with brentuximab vedotin exposure varying. The data were obtained in a study of PD-1 blockade in classical Hodgkin lymphoma.

The clonotype was recovered from a human donor with classical Hodgkin lymphoma. The source was peripheral blood mononuclear cells (PBMCs), collected at baseline. The chain links TRBV19 to TRBJ1-3, with D possibly matching TRBD1 (6 bases). In DNA, the CDR3 is TGTGCCAGTCGGGGGCTTGCTGGAAACACCATATATTTT. Translating it yields CASRGLAGNTIYF.